This TCR beta chain was identified during a study of blood T cell repertoires in COVID-19. Study summary: Spain, Italy and the United States supplied samples that represented acute and convalescent COVID-19. Sample material is recorded as cDNA or gDNA derived from T cells, B-cell-depleted T cells, or PBMCs.

Original data processing: Estimated nucleated cell counts came from reference gene primer amplification. Sequencing was performed with immunoSEQ multiplex PCR; in TCRdb, only in-frame clones are kept and a portion is missing. V, J and clone size derive from that table, while D and trimming were established from the DNA sequence. Of 100,000 to 120,000 clones in the sample, 75% to 90% are singletons; the top ten hold less than 15%. Trimming shortened V by 4 bases and J by 10 bases, and 14 bases separated the two germline ends. The CDR3 is made up of 12 amino acids. Germline CDR1 SGHRS, CDR2 YFSETQ. Sequencing was carried out using peripheral blood. The sequence derives from a human donor in a cohort sampled during active COVID-19. The J gene is TRBJ1-1, the V gene TRBV5-1; tentatively, D is TRBD1 (6 bases). CDR3 region: CASSRDTGGAFF. For the CDR3, the DNA is TGCGCCAGCAGCCGGGACACCGGTGGAGCTTTCTTT.